The rows below give T cell receptor beta chains drawn from one sample of a study of T cell repertoires in ileal Crohn's disease. Using immunoSEQ multiplex PCR, the repertoire was profiled, and TCRdb retains in-frame clones only, with some absent. The sample has 15,000 to 20,000 clones, approximately 77% seen once; the top ten hold roughly 4.1%. The sample taken for sequencing was ileal tissue. These receptors all stem from an adult with Crohn's disease. The CDR3 runs from the conserved cysteine through the conserved F or W.

v_call cdr3_aa
TRBV2 CASTRDTDTEAFF
TRBV4-2 CASSYNSGGQSGTDTQYF
TRBV18 CASSPGHNQPQHF
TRBV9 CASSEGTTFSGANVLTF
TRBV19 CATRQGQGNTIYF
TRBV5-5 CASSFSTGREKLFF
TRBV6-5 CASSYSSSGGRGQFF
TRBV7-6 CASSLGGGAVSDTQYF
TRBV10-3 CASRQRGEPQHF
TRBV9 CASSALLGDSYEQYF
TRBV20-1 CSASYFYEQYF
TRBV5-1 CASSARGLVMNTEAFF
TRBV10-3 CAISEMGGGTDTQYF
TRBV29-1 CSVIPGNTEAFF
TRBV5-1 CASSGRAGIKETQYF
TRBV6-5 CASSYSTARDNTEAFF
TRBV18 CASSPIQGIGEQFF